A selection of T cell receptor beta chains follows, all from one sample in a study of T cell changes during pregnancy in multiple sclerosis. Repertoires were generated with immunoSEQ multiplex PCR, while TCRdb's copy carries only in-frame clones and drops some. The sample lists approximately 38,000 clones; roughly 90% were seen once. Specimen: CD8+ T cells from peripheral blood mononuclear cells, collected in the third trimester of pregnancy. The receptors derive from a female donor with multiple sclerosis, enrolled in a pregnancy study. CDR3s include the opening cysteine and the closing phenylalanine or tryptophan. A D gene is named only where the DNA matches it firmly. Size is stated for part of the rows, as once, few or many counts, or as a class when the clone is expanded.

clone size,J gene,D gene,V gene,CDR3 protein,CDR3 DNA
.,TRBJ1-3,TRBD1,TRBV2,CASRGTGRVNIGGNTIYF,TGTGCCAGCAGGGGGACAGGGAGGGTGAATATTGGTGGAAACACCATATATTTT
.,TRBJ2-7,.,TRBV6-1,CASSERGRSYEQYF,TGTGCCAGCAGTGAAAGGGGTAGATCCTACGAGCAGTACTTC
.,TRBJ2-7,.,TRBV7-9,CASSTRSGEPYEQYF,TGTGCCAGCAGCACCCGATCAGGGGAACCCTACGAGCAGTACTTC
.,TRBJ2-7,TRBD1,TRBV11-2,CASSLPRDRVHYEQYF,TGTGCCAGCAGCCTCCCCCGGGACAGAGTGCACTACGAGCAGTACTTC
once,TRBJ2-1,TRBD2,TRBV30,CAWEGLAGGPFSDEQFF,TGTGCCTGGGAGGGACTAGCGGGAGGGCCGTTTAGTGATGAGCAGTTCTTC
once,TRBJ2-7,.,TRBV4-3,CASSQDPDRGITYEQYF,TGCGCCAGCAGCCAAGATCCCGACCGGGGGATAACCTACGAGCAGTACTTC
.,TRBJ2-1,TRBD2,TRBV28,CASSLNSGRLYNEQFF,TGTGCCAGCAGTCTAAATAGCGGGAGACTCTACAATGAGCAGTTCTTC
once,TRBJ2-7,.,TRBV4-3,CASSQDHDSSYEQYF,TGCGCCAGCAGCCAAGATCACGACAGCTCCTACGAGCAGTACTTC
.,TRBJ2-7,TRBD1,TRBV6-6,CASTQSGTGAYEQYF,TGTGCCAGCACCCAATCCGGGACAGGGGCCTACGAGCAGTACTTC
.,TRBJ2-7,TRBD2,TRBV27,CASSLGTSGSREQYF,TGTGCCAGCAGTTTAGGCACTAGCGGGAGTAGGGAGCAGTACTTC
.,TRBJ2-1,TRBD2,TRBV6-5,CASSLAGGYNEQFF,TGTGCCAGCAGTCTAGCGGGAGGGTACAATGAGCAGTTCTTC
.,TRBJ1-2,.,TRBV5-1,CASSYDRDSYGYTF,TGCGCCAGCAGCTACGACCGAGACAGCTATGGCTACACCTTC
.,TRBJ1-1,.,TRBV11-2,CASSLTPGGGTEAFF,TGTGCCAGCAGCTTAACTCCGGGGGGAGGCACTGAAGCTTTCTTT
.,TRBJ2-7,TRBD1,TRBV5-5,CASSFTDRRSYEQYF,TGTGCCAGCAGCTTTACGGACAGGAGGTCCTACGAGCAGTACTTC
.,TRBJ2-7,TRBD2,TRBV9,CASSVVVSGRRPYEQYF,TGTGCCAGCAGCGTAGTGGTCAGCGGGAGACGGCCCTACGAGCAGTACTTC
once,TRBJ2-3,TRBD2,TRBV18,CASSPPLTEAGNTDTQYF,TGTGCCAGCTCACCACCGTTAACGGAAGCGGGAAACACAGATACGCAGTATTTT
.,TRBJ2-7,.,TRBV5-6,CASSLVDSAYEQYF,TGCGCCAGCAGCTTGGTTGATAGCGCTTACGAGCAGTACTTC
.,TRBJ1-4,TRBD1,TRBV5-1,CASRLEGTELEKLFF,TGCGCCAGCAGACTTGAAGGGACAGAGCTTGAAAAACTGTTTTTT
.,TRBJ2-1,.,TRBV12-5,CASEGEYYNEQFF,TGTGCTAGTGAGGGGGAGTACTACAATGAGCAGTTCTTC
.,TRBJ2-3,.,TRBV4-3,CASSQDLSSTDTQYF,TGCGCCAGCAGCCAAGATCTATCCAGCACAGATACGCAGTATTTT
.,TRBJ1-1,TRBD1,TRBV4-1,CASSQEDRSEAFF,TGCGCCAGCAGCCAAGAGGACAGGTCTGAAGCTTTCTTT
.,TRBJ2-3,.,TRBV7-6,CASSLAGGTDTQYF,TGTGCCAGCAGCTTAGCGGGCGGGACAGATACGCAGTATTTT
.,TRBJ2-1,TRBD1,TRBV4-3,CASSIRTGENEQFF,TGCGCCAGCAGCATTCGGACAGGGGAAAATGAGCAGTTCTTC
.,TRBJ2-7,.,TRBV14,CASSQVDYEQYF,TGTGCCAGCAGCCAGGTAGACTACGAGCAGTACTTC
.,TRBJ2-4,.,TRBV2,CASTGRGDIQYF,TGTGCCAGCACGGGCAGGGGAGACATTCAGTACTTC
.,TRBJ2-7,TRBD2,TRBV6-5,CASSYFSGSFYEQYF,TGTGCCAGCAGTTACTTCAGCGGGAGTTTCTACGAGCAGTACTTC
.,TRBJ2-7,.,TRBV4-1,CASSPAAYRGYEQYF,TGCGCCAGCAGCCCGGCCGCGTATCGAGGTTACGAGCAGTACTTC
.,TRBJ2-7,TRBD2,TRBV4-3,CASSQDREGLHEQYF,TGCGCCAGCAGCCAAGATCGGGAGGGCCTCCACGAGCAGTACTTC
.,TRBJ2-7,.,TRBV18,CASSPGLRELSYEQYF,TGTGCCAGCTCACCAGGGTTAAGGGAGCTTTCCTACGAGCAGTACTTC
.,TRBJ2-3,.,TRBV6-4,CASSPSVSDTQYF,TGTGCCAGCAGCCCCTCCGTCTCAGATACGCAGTATTTT
.,TRBJ2-3,TRBD2,TRBV7-8,CASSFGSSGTTSTDTQYF,TGTGCCAGCAGCTTTGGGTCTAGCGGAACTACTAGCACAGATACGCAGTATTTT
.,TRBJ1-1,TRBD1,TRBV7-6,CASSSRQGLDRRAFF,TGTGCCAGCAGTTCCAGACAGGGATTAGACAGACGAGCTTTCTTT
.,TRBJ1-2,.,TRBV12-5,CASGLMVGGYGYTF,TGTGCTAGTGGTTTGATGGTGGGGGGCTATGGCTACACCTTC
.,TRBJ1-1,.,TRBV7-2,CASSSKVGTLNTEAFF,TGTGCCAGCAGCTCCAAAGTTGGGACACTGAACACTGAAGCTTTCTTT
.,TRBJ1-1,.,TRBV28,CASSLKGENTEAFF,TGTGCCAGCAGTTTAAAGGGGGAGAACACTGAAGCTTTCTTT
once,TRBJ2-2,.,TRBV7-9,CASSWTPITGELFF,TGTGCCAGCAGCTGGACACCGATTACCGGGGAGCTGTTTTTT
.,TRBJ2-7,.,TRBV4-1,CASSSLADSSYEQYF,TGCGCCAGCAGCAGCCTAGCGGACAGCTCCTACGAGCAGTACTTC